The next 6 T cell receptor beta chains were all read from a single sample in a study of chemoradiotherapy in HPV16-positive cancers. TCRdb keeps only in-frame clones here, not all; method: immunoSEQ multiplex PCR. Of 12,000 or so clones listed, around 87% were seen once; the top ten hold 5% to 7%. Source: blood, taken from a patient who underwent chemoradiotherapy. These receptors came from a human donor with HPV-associated anogenital cancer.

This rearrangement joins TRBV6-5 to TRBJ1-1; 7 nucleotides agree with TRBD1. Trimming removed 0 bases from V and 8 bases from J; junction bases left unmatched: 12. The CDR3 runs to 16 residues. In germline, CDR1 is MNHEY, CDR2 SVGAGI. CDR3 DNA: TGTGCCAGCAGTTACTCACGGACAGGAGGGCTGGTAGAAGCTTTCTTT. As protein: CASSYSRTGGLVEAFF.

This chain joins TRBV11-2 and TRBJ2-1, with TRBD1 matching 12 bases. The length of the CDR3 is 17 residues. The germline gives CDR1 SGHAT, CDR2 FQNNGV. Trimming took 0 bases from V and 3 from J; bases not matched to a gene: 3. The CDR3 loop is CASSLEGQGARYNEQFF. The CDR3 bases are TGTGCCAGCAGCTTAGAGGGACAGGGGGCGCGCTACAATGAGCAGTTCTTC.

This chain joins TRBV19 and TRBJ2-4, with D uncertain. CDR1 is LNHDA and CDR2 is SQIVND in the germline V gene (reference sequence). Trimming left V 7 bases short and J 4 bases short, with 14 bases between. The CDR3 runs 14 residues. The CDR3 DNA is TGTGCCAGTACCCACTCCCCCGGGAAAAACATTCAGTACTTC. Translating gives CASTHSPGKNIQYF.

V gene TRBV7-9 combines with J gene TRBJ1-1; D is possibly TRBD1 (5 bases). The CDR3 is made up of 17 amino acids. Trimming cost V 2 bases and J 0 bases, with 16 bases left between them. Germline V CDR1 and CDR2: SEHNR, FQNEAQ (reference sequence). DNA for the CDR3: TGTGCCAGCAGCTTAATCGAAGGGGCTTACTTGAACACTGAAGCTTTCTTT. This gives the protein CASSLIEGAYLNTEAFF.

The table lists this clone with a count of one. V is TRBV6-1 and J is TRBJ1-5; no definite D call. Per germline, CDR1 MNHNS and CDR2 SASEGT. V lost 2 bases to trimming and J lost 4 bases, with 12 bases between them. There are 15 residues in the CDR3. Here the CDR3 DNA reads TGTGCCAGCAGTGAAAAAGGCAGGTTAAATCAGCCCCAGCATTTT. It encodes CASSEKGRLNQPQHF.

V gene TRBV5-1 combines with J gene TRBJ2-1; TRBD1 aligns across 10 bases. The length of the CDR3 is 17 residues. The germline gives CDR1 SGHRS, CDR2 YFSETQ. The V gene end was trimmed by 3 bases and the J gene end by 7 bases; junction bases not matched to a gene: 13. CDR3: CASSSRRDRGRDNEQFF. The CDR3 nucleotides read TGCGCCAGCAGCTCAAGGCGGGACAGGGGAAGGGATAATGAGCAGTTCTTC.